The clone carrying this TCR beta chain was observed a few times. What it binds is not known. The CDR3 is made up of 16 amino acids. J gave up 2 bases and V 5 bases, and 8 bases lay outside the gene matches. CDR1 is MDHEN and CDR2 is SYDVKM in the germline V gene. The data were obtained in a study of response to subunit inactivated influenza vaccine. TCRdb redid the calling of the RT-PCR reads with MiXCR, one entry per CDR3 protein. The sample shows about 170,000 distinct CDR3 sequences, around a tenth of them seen only once. Regarding the study as a whole: Authors suggested few new T cells are recruited by each seasonal influenza vaccination.

The TCR sequence derives from a man in his fifties or sixties who received an inactivated influenza vaccine. V gene TRBV28 combines with J gene TRBJ2-5; the match to TRBD1 covers 10 bases. The source was CD8+ T cells sorted from PBMCs, collected about 23 months after vaccination. The CDR3 is CASSLPGQGLQETQYF. The CDR3 nucleotides read TGTGCCAGCAGTCTTCCGGGACAGGGGCTTCAAGAGACCCAGTACTTC.